Presented here are 24 T cell receptor beta chains from one specimen sequenced in a study of blood T cells in healthy people across ages. A second roughly 6 to 11 cycle PCR used barcoded and J-beta primers. TCRdb re-derived calls from the 5' RACE reads in MiXCR, one entry per CDR3 protein. The top ten clones hold about 18% of a sample with 550,000 to 600,000 distinct CDR3 sequences, approximately 25% of them seen once. The sequenced sample consisted of blood. These receptors were collected from a woman aged 70-85 years in good health.

This clonotype has just a few counts. The V gene is TRBV18, the J gene TRBJ1-5; TRBD1 is a possible D gene (6 bases). V was shortened by 8 bases and J by 4 bases, with 21 bases between the two germline ends. From germline, CDR1 is KGHSH and CDR2 LQKENI. The CDR3 sequence is 16 residues long. CDR3 loop: CASTRTTGNENQPQHF. CDR3 sequence (DNA): TGTGCCAGCACACGAACCACAGGGAATGAGAATCAGCCCCAGCATTTT.

Note on this clonotype: The conserved phenylalanine or tryptophan normally closing the CDR3 is absent here, so this likely arose from a read error. This chain connects TRBV7-6 to TRBJ2-1; 7 bases match TRBD2. Losses at the gene ends were 5 bases for V and 4 bases for J; bases not matched to a gene: 11. CDR1 and CDR2 (germline): SGHVS, FNYEAQ. The CDR3 totals 16 residues. CDR3 coding DNA: TGTGCCAGCAGCCGCGTGGGCGGGGGTGTTTACAATGAGCAGTTCTTG. Its translation: CASSRVGGGVYNEQFL.

This clonotype has only a few counts. This rearrangement joins TRBV7-3 to TRBJ2-3, with D unclear. This CDR3 is 12 amino acids long. CDR1 is SGHTA and CDR2 is FQGTGA in the germline V gene. Trimming pared 5 bases from V and 6 bases from J, leaving 9 bases between. The CDR3 reads CASSLGEDTQYF. In DNA, the CDR3 is TGTGCCAGCAGCCTGGGTGAGGATACGCAGTATTTT.

This clonotype has more than one count but fewer than ten. The chain combines TRBV6-2 or TRBV6-3 with TRBJ1-2, with D uncertain. There are 14 residues in the CDR3. From germline, CDR1 is MNHEY and CDR2 SVGEGT. With 4 bases removed from V and 3 bases from J, the gap between germline ends came to 12 bases. CDR3 loop: CASSSPGSYYGYTF. Here the CDR3 DNA reads TGTGCCAGCAGTTCGCCGGGGTCCTACTATGGCTACACCTTC.

This clonotype was detected once. The chain uses TRBV5-1 and TRBJ2-1; TRBD1 matches at 7 bases. CDR3 size: 15 residues. V lost 3 bases and J lost 8; bases outside the gene matches: 11. Looked up from germline, CDR1 is SGHRS and CDR2 is YFSETQ. The CDR3 nucleotides are TGCGCCAGCAGCTCCTACTCGGGACAGTCGGATGAGCAGTTCTTC. It is translated as CASSSYSGQSDEQFF.

The rearrangement links TRBV20-1 to TRBJ2-5, with D possibly matching TRBD1 (6 bases). Trimming left V 3 bases short and J 1 base short, with 15 bases between. This CDR3 is built from 15 residues. Germline values: CDR1 DFQATT, CDR2 SNEGSKA (reference sequence). The CDR3 DNA reads as TGCAGTGCTAGGGCCTTGCAGGGGTTCCAAGAGACCCAGTACTTC. It encodes CSARALQGFQETQYF.

The CDR3 bases are TGTGCCAGCAGCCCCTATCTAGCAGGGAGCAGAGGCTACACCTTC. Translation: CASSPYLAGSRGYTF. V and J are TRBV7-2 and TRBJ1-2; D is possibly TRBD1 (5 bases). Between the trimmed V and J ends, which lost 5 bases and 8 bases, there was a span of 21 bases. CDR3 length: 15 amino acids. Per the germline V gene, CDR1 is SGHTA and CDR2 is FQGNSA.

The V gene is TRBV7-9, the J gene TRBJ1-1, with a tentative D call TRBD1 (5 bases). Between the trimmed V and J ends, which lost 5 bases and 2 bases, there was a span of 21 bases. The CDR3 extends over 17 amino acids. Germline V gene sequence: CDR1 SEHNR, CDR2 FQNEAQ (reference sequence). The CDR3 DNA is TGTGCCAGCAGCCCCCTCCCCGGGGAAGGGGTAAACACTGAAGCTTTCTTT. Translation: CASSPLPGEGVNTEAFF.

The chain is built from TRBV4-3 and TRBJ1-1; no firm D call. This CDR3 spans 15 amino acids. Germline assignment: CDR1 LGHNA and CDR2 YSLEER. The V gene lost 0 bases and the J gene lost 2 bases, with 10 bases spanning the gap. The CDR3 loop reads CASSQDRHSNTEAFF. The CDR3 DNA sequence: TGCGCCAGCAGCCAAGATCGGCACTCAAACACTGAAGCTTTCTTT.

This chain uses TRBV29-1 with TRBJ2-3; D call uncertain. The germline gives CDR1 SQVTM, CDR2 ANQGSEA. CDR3 size: 12 residues. The germline V and J ends were trimmed by 2 bases and 5 bases, with 8 bases remaining between them. The chain's CDR3 is CSVEPPGDTQYF. DNA of the CDR3: TGCAGCGTTGAACCGCCCGGAGATACGCAGTATTTT.

This chain connects TRBV10-3 to TRBJ2-2; D call uncertain. Germline CDR1 ENHRY, CDR2 SYGVKD. Trimming removed 4 bases at V and 5 bases at J, with 2 bases between. This CDR3 comprises 11 residues. The DNA for the CDR3 is TGTGCCATCAGTGCTACCGGGGAGCTGTTTTTT. Residues: CAISATGELFF.

The chain is built from TRBV6-6 and TRBJ2-1; TRBD2 agrees at 12 bases. The trim removed 5 bases at V and 5 bases at J, leaving 4 bases unmatched. Looked up from germline, CDR1 is MNHNY and CDR2 is SVGAGI (reference sequence). The CDR3 contains 15 residues. The CDR3 protein is CASSKPSGGDNEQFF. The CDR3, as DNA: TGTGCCAGCAGTAAACCTAGCGGGGGGGACAATGAGCAGTTCTTC.

This clonotype was recorded at least ten times. The V and J genes are TRBV7-2 and TRBJ2-4; TRBD2 is a possible D gene (5 bases). The CDR3 covers 14 residues. Trimming cost V 5 bases and J 8 bases, with 16 bases left between them. CDR1 is SGHTA and CDR2 is FQGNSA in the germline V gene. DNA for the CDR3: TGTGCCAGCAGCGCCACGCGGGTTAGAGACATTCAGTACTTC. As protein: CASSATRVRDIQYF.

This clonotype was observed a few times. V gene TRBV5-1 combines with J gene TRBJ1-5; 7 positions agree with TRBD1. The V segment lost 0 bases and the J segment 11 bases; nucleotides outside the gene matches: 5. Germline V CDR1 and CDR2: SGHRS, YFSETQ. The CDR3 is made up of 13 amino acids. The CDR3 is CASSLDRTGTQHF. Written as DNA, the CDR3 is TGCGCCAGCAGCTTGGATCGGACAGGAACCCAGCATTTT.

The chain carries TRBV4-3 and TRBJ2-1, with D uncertain. Germline V CDR1 and CDR2: LGHNA, YSLEER. The CDR3 length is 15 residues. With 1 base removed from V and 3 bases from J, the gap between germline ends came to 10 bases. The CDR3 region is CASSQAPENYNEQFF. CDR3 coding DNA: TGCGCCAGCAGCCAAGCTCCCGAAAACTACAATGAGCAGTTCTTC.

The genes are TRBV3-1 and TRBJ2-7; the match to TRBD2 covers 9 bases. The V gene end was trimmed by 2 bases and the J gene end by 0 bases; junction bases not matched to a gene: 5. Looked up from germline, CDR1 is LGHDT and CDR2 is YNNKEL (reference sequence). CDR3 length equals 16 residues. CDR3 amino acids: CASSQSSGASSYEQYF. The DNA of the CDR3 is TGTGCCAGCAGCCAATCTAGCGGGGCAAGCTCCTACGAGCAGTACTTC.

Turning to this clonotype: One end of the junction varies from germline; a read error may be responsible. This chain connects TRBV7-7 to TRBJ1-1, with TRBD1 matching 10 bases. The V gene's germline CDR1 is SSHAT and CDR2 FNYEAQ (reference sequence). CDR3 length: 13 amino acids. CDR3 sequence: CASSLGTGETAFF. The CDR3 bases are TGTGCTAGCAGCTTAGGGACAGGGGAGACAGCTTTCTTT. Together with reference TRBV7-7 and TRBJ1-1, the CDR3 gives the full variable domain: GAGVSQSPRYKVTKRGQDVTLRCDPISSHATLYWYQQALGQGPEFLTYFNYEAQPDKSGLPSDRFSAERPEGSISTLTIQRTEQRDSAMYRCASSLGTGETAFFGQGTRLTVV.

J is TRBJ2-3 and V is TRBV9; 10 nucleotides match TRBD2. The CDR3 length is 15 residues. Germline values: CDR1 SGDLS, CDR2 YYNGEE. V dropped 4 bases and J dropped 4; count of bases not matched to a gene: 6. The CDR3 here is CASSRSGTSADTQYF. CDR3 bases: TGTGCCAGCAGCCGTAGTGGGACTAGCGCAGATACGCAGTATTTT.

V gene TRBV28 combines with J gene TRBJ2-7; D assignment may be TRBD1 or TRBD2 (5 bases each). Germline lookup yields CDR1 MDHEN and CDR2 SYDVKM. V gave up 6 bases and J gave up 5 bases, with 20 bases separating them. The CDR3 is made up of 15 amino acids. DNA of the CDR3: TGTGCCAGCAGACTAAACCAGGGAGTTAGCGACGAGCAGTACTTC. Translated: CASRLNQGVSDEQYF.

The chain links TRBV20-1 to TRBJ1-4; D call uncertain. This CDR3 region has 12 residues. V was trimmed by 1 base and J by 4 bases, leaving 4 bases between them. CDR1 and CDR2 from the germline V gene are DFQATT and SNEGSKA (reference sequence). CDR3 coding DNA: TGCAGTGCTAGAGTGTATAATGAAAAACTGTTTTTT. This translates into CSARVYNEKLFF.

Concerning this clonotype itself: This CDR3 is missing its conserved last phenylalanine or tryptophan, likely due to a read error. The V call is TRBV4-3, the J call TRBJ2-7; D is possibly TRBD1 or TRBD2 (5 bases each). There are 13 residues in the CDR3. CDR1 LGHNA and CDR2 YSLEER come from the germline V gene. Trimming cost V 0 bases and J 10 bases, with 13 bases left between them. The CDR3 spells CASSQDRTGLQYL. DNA of the CDR3: TGCGCCAGCAGCCAAGATAGGACGGGGCTTCAGTACCTC.

This clonotype showed up just a few times. V gene TRBV11-2 combines with J gene TRBJ1-1; the match to TRBD1 covers 7 bases. V dropped 4 bases and J dropped 0; count of bases not matched to a gene: 5. The CDR3 covers 15 residues. Germline V gives CDR1 SGHAT, CDR2 FQNNGV. The CDR3 nucleotides are TGTGCCAGCAGCTCGGGACAGATAATGAACACTGAAGCTTTCTTT. It encodes CASSSGQIMNTEAFF.

This clonotype was detected many times. The chain uses TRBV7-2 and TRBJ2-5; TRBD2 might be the D (5 bases). The CDR3 extends over 13 amino acids. The V gene lost 1 base and the J gene lost 2 bases, with 5 bases spanning the gap. Germline-derived CDR1 and CDR2 are SGHTA and FQGNSA. This CDR3 reads CASSLERQETQYF. The CDR3 DNA follows: TGTGCCAGCAGCTTAGAGCGGCAAGAGACCCAGTACTTC.

This clonotype was counted a few times. The genes are TRBV6-5 and TRBJ2-5; D tentatively fits TRBD1 or TRBD2 (6 bases each). The end of the DNA aligns better with TRBJ2-7, so the J call may be wrong. The V gene's germline CDR1 is MNHEY and CDR2 SVGAGI. There are 16 residues in the CDR3. CDR3 region: CASSSGGIGGLYEQYF. In DNA form, the CDR3 reads TGTGCCAGCAGTTCTGGGGGGATAGGGGGGCTCTACGAGCAGTACTTC.